This T cell receptor beta chain was found in a study of tumor and adjacent non-tumor tissue in lung cancer. Study information: The patients, 9 to 11 men and roughly 5 women, were roughly 30 to 80 with stage I to III disease. Whole-study findings and limits: TCR diversity was significantly greater in tumor than normal lung tissue.

The CDR3 is 13 amino acids. The germline CDR1 and CDR2 sequences are MNHEY and SVGAGI. A modified ARM-PCR protocol with three rounds of nested PCR amplified TCRbeta. TCRdb recomputed calls from the multiplex PCR reads with MiXCR, one row per CDR3 protein. The data show 65,000 to 95,000 distinct CDR3 sequences, with roughly 75% seen just once and over 9.5% held by the top ten. A note on this clonotype: Its antigen is not known. A junction boundary mismatches the germline segment, possibly from a read error.

No cell sorting was done before RNA was extracted from the tissue. Sequencing was carried out using lung tumor tissue. This TCR was sampled from an older woman with non-small cell lung cancer. The chain recombines TRBV6-5 with TRBJ2-7; D is perhaps TRBD1 (6 bases). CDR3 in DNA: TGTGCCAGCAGTAAGGACAGCCCCTACGAGCAGTATTTC. Translating gives CASSKDSPYEQYF.